This entry describes one T cell receptor beta chain. What it binds is not known. Overlapping HIV-1 Gag 15-mer peptides at around 1 ug per peptide per mL were used. Memory cells lacking CD40L and CD69 with high CD45RO were sorted. Plasma HIV-1 RNA stayed below 50 copies/mL for at least 4 years. A roughly 18-hour stimulation of CD8-depleted PBMCs used anti-CD28/CD49d costimulation, CD40-blocking antibody and enfuvirtide. The immunoSEQ assay was version 4, run in survey mode. The repertoire was sequenced with immunoSEQ multiplex PCR; TCRdb's copy has only in-frame clones and lacks some. The sample yields about 41,000 clones, 78% seen once. The data belong to a study of persistence of HIV-infected CD4 T cells. In the study overall: CD4+ T cells responding to CMV or HIV-1 Gag were isolated. Suppressive ART had lasted a median of approximately 8 years.

Trimming pared 2 bases from V and 4 bases from J, leaving 14 bases between. Per the germline V gene, CDR1 is MNHEY and CDR2 is SMNVEV (reference sequence). This CDR3 region has 15 residues. Source: CD4+ T cells sorted from PBMCs after roughly 18-hour stimulation, taken from a patient who received antiretroviral therapy. The rearrangement links TRBV27 to TRBJ2-5; tentatively, D is TRBD1 (6 bases). The receptor was derived from an adult man with HIV who was CMV-seropositive. The CDR3 DNA reads as TGTGCCAGCAGTTTAAAGTCCCTCAGGGGAGAGACCCAGTACTTC. Translation gives CASSLKSLRGETQYF.